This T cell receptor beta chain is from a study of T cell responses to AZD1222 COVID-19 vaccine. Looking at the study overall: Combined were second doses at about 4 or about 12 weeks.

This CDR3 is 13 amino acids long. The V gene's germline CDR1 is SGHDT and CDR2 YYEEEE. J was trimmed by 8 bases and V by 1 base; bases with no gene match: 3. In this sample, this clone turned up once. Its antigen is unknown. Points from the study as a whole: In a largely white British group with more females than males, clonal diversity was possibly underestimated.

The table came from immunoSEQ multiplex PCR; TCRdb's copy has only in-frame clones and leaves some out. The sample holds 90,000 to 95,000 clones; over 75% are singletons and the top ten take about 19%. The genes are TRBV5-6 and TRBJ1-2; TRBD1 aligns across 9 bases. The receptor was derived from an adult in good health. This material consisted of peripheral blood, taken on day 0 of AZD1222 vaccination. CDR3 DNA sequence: TGTGCCAGCAGCTTGCGGGGGACAGGGGGCTACACCTTC. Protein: CASSLRGTGGYTF.